Shown below are 2 T cell receptor beta chains from a single sample sequenced in a study of vaccination and CD4 T cells after COVID-19. Time point: late sampling 161 to 241 days after vaccination in a few convalescent patients. Treatment given: approximately 9-day PBMC culture with coronavirus spike peptide pools or control peptides (ViraFEST assay). With the Oncomine TCR Beta short-read assay, DNA from cultured CD4+ T cells was sequenced. TCRdb re-called the PCR reads with MiXCR, one entry per CDR3 protein. This table has 20,000 to 30,000 distinct CDR3 sequences, 40% to 45% appearing once. Their cognate antigens are unknown. The input for sequencing was CD4+ T cells from blood, cultured in vitro, taken about 7 months after SARS-CoV-2 vaccination. All receptors derive from a human donor who had recovered from COVID-19.

The chain is built from TRBV7-8 and TRBJ2-1; TRBD2 aligns across 7 bases. The CDR3 runs 16 residues. Germline lookup yields CDR1 SGHVS and CDR2 FQNEAQ. V dropped 1 base and J dropped 8; count of bases not matched to a gene: 11. This CDR3 is CASSLGSSGFPDEQFF. DNA of the CDR3: TGTGCCAGCAGCTTAGGTAGTAGCGGGTTTCCAGATGAGCAGTTCTTC.

The rearrangement uses TRBV6-1 and TRBJ2-7; tentative D call: TRBD1 (6 bases). The V end lost 7 bases, the J end lost 6 bases, and 22 bases lay between the germline ends. CDR3 size: 15 residues. Germline V CDR1 and CDR2: MNHNS, SASEGT. CDR3 sequence (DNA): TGTGCCAGCAACCTTACACCGGGACAACTGCGCGAGCAGTACTTC. This encodes CASNLTPGQLREQYF.